The 15 T cell receptor beta chains given below trace back to one sample, sequenced in a study of post-analysis software for immune sequencing data. Broader study findings: Patients had higher frequencies than controls of about five TRBV segments, including TRBV5-6, TRBV5-1 and TRBV20-1.

These TCRs are of unknown antigen specificity. Unique-molecular-identifier-tagged TCR beta cDNA libraries were used. Each CDR3 protein is one row after TCRdb ran MiXCR on the PCR reads. The data show 650,000 to 850,000 distinct CDR3 sequences, around 42% seen once. The sample consisted of blood. All receptors derive from a girl between 10 and 17 years old with multiple sclerosis.

This clonotype has just a few counts. The chain has TRBV9 and TRBJ1-1; no reliable D call. CDR3 length: 15 amino acids. CDR1 and CDR2 from the germline V gene are SGDLS and YYNGEE. Trimming left V 0 bases short and J 2 bases short, with 11 bases between. The CDR3 is CASSVDGRRNTEAFF. The CDR3, as DNA: TGTGCCAGCAGCGTAGATGGCAGGCGCAACACTGAAGCTTTCTTT.

This clonotype was counted only a few times. V usage is TRBV5-6 and J usage is TRBJ2-3; D not certain. With 4 bases removed from V and 14 bases from J, the gap between germline ends came to 20 bases. CDR1 is SGHDT and CDR2 is YYEEEE in the germline V gene. This CDR3 region has 13 residues. The CDR3 nucleotides are TGTGCCAGCAGCCCCCTTCGGGCCCAGCGACGGTATTTT. Residues: CASSPLRAQRRYF.

In DNA, the CDR3 is TGTGCCAGCAGTTTATCCGGGTTGGACACCGGGGAGCTGTTTTTT. This codes for CASSLSGLDTGELFF. V usage is TRBV28 and J usage is TRBJ2-2; D ambiguous. The CDR3 extends over 15 amino acids. V gave up 1 base and J gave up 3 bases, with 9 bases separating them. Germline assignment: CDR1 MDHEN and CDR2 SYDVKM.

The rearrangement links TRBV27 to TRBJ2-3; D ambiguous. This CDR3 region has 14 residues. V lost 0 bases to trimming and J lost 4 bases, with 8 bases between them. Germline values: CDR1 MNHEY, CDR2 SMNVEV (reference sequence). CDR3 bases: TGTGCCAGCAGTTTATCGAGAGTTTCAGATACGCAGTATTTT. It translates to CASSLSRVSDTQYF.

The rearrangement uses TRBV7-2 and TRBJ1-4; TRBD1 might be the D (5 bases). V lost 5 bases to trimming and J lost 7 bases, with 14 bases between them. The germline V gene encodes CDR1 SGHTA and CDR2 FQGNSA. This CDR3 spans 14 amino acids. In DNA form, the CDR3 reads TGTGCCAGCAGCCCGGCCCGGGGGAGTGAAAAACTGTTTTTT. It yields the protein CASSPARGSEKLFF.

This clonotype turned up a few times. This chain's CDR3 is CASSQGFLDTQYF. The CDR3, as DNA: TGTGCCAGCAGCCAAGGCTTTTTGGATACGCAGTATTTT. The chain has TRBV6-2 or TRBV6-3 and TRBJ2-3; D unclear. CDR1 and CDR2 (germline): MNHEY, SVGEGT. Trimming removed 6 bases from V and 6 bases from J, with 13 bases in between. CDR3 size: 13 residues.

The chain joins TRBV9 to TRBJ2-1; 7 positions match TRBD2. This CDR3 is 14 amino acids long. V trimming: 0 bases; J trimming: 6 bases; junction bases outside the gene matches: 3. Per germline, CDR1 SGDLS and CDR2 YYNGEE. The CDR3 DNA reads TGTGCCAGCAGCGTAGCGGGGGGAGGCAATGAGCAGTTCTTC. It codes for CASSVAGGGNEQFF. Complete variable domain (other parts from reference TRBV9 and TRBJ2-1): DSGVTQTPKHLITATGQRVTLRCSPRSGDLSVYWYQQSLDQGLQFLIQYYNGEERAKGNILERFSAQQFPDLHSELNLSSLELGDSALYFCASSVAGGGNEQFFGPGTRLTVL.

The genes are TRBV29-1 and TRBJ2-3; possible D gene TRBD2, 6 bases. Trimming took 6 bases from V and 7 from J, leaving 17 bases between them. The length of the CDR3 is 13 residues. Germline V CDR1 and CDR2: SQVTM, ANQGSEA. CDR3 in amino acids: CSVGTLLINTQYF. As DNA, the CDR3 is TGCAGCGTAGGGACTCTACTTATCAATACGCAGTATTTT.

This clonotype was observed a handful of times. The V and J genes are TRBV4-3 and TRBJ2-1; possible D gene TRBD2, 6 bases. CDR1 is LGHNA and CDR2 is YSLEER in the germline V gene. The V and J ends lost 5 bases and 2 bases respectively, with 10 bases between them. The CDR3 consists of 14 residues. Written as DNA, the CDR3 is TGCGCCAGCAGCGGGACTGGGCCCTACAATGAGCAGTTCTTC. It yields the protein CASSGTGPYNEQFF.

Here the CDR3 DNA reads TGTGCCAGCAGCACCGCTCAAGAGCAGTTCTTC. This gives the protein CASSTAQEQFF. J is TRBJ2-1 and V is TRBV9; the D is unclear. Germline CDR1 reads SGDLS; CDR2 reads YYNGEE. The V end lost 4 bases, the J end lost 10 bases, and 9 bases lay between the germline ends. The CDR3 runs 11 residues.

V and J are TRBV11-2 and TRBJ1-5, with TRBD1 matching 11 bases. CDR3 length equals 16 residues. V gave up 1 base and J gave up 5 bases; unmatched junction bases: 4. Germline CDR1 is SGHAT and CDR2 is FQNNGV. CDR3: CASSLGTGGMDQPQHF. CDR3 nucleotides: TGTGCCAGCAGCTTAGGGACAGGGGGCATGGATCAGCCCCAGCATTTT.

The chain carries TRBV6-1 and TRBJ2-3; no definite D call. The CDR3 has 13 amino acids. The germline gives CDR1 MNHNS, CDR2 SASEGT. V dropped 9 bases and J dropped 2 bases, with 12 bases sitting between them. CDR3 loop: CASSGFPTDTQYF. CDR3 nucleotides: TGTGCCAGTTCAGGTTTTCCCACAGATACGCAGTATTTT.

The CDR3 loop is CASSYGTLVGEQFF. CDR3 coding DNA: TGTGCCAGCAGTTACGGGACGCTCGTGGGGGAGCAGTTCTTC. The chain employs TRBV6-2 or TRBV6-3 and TRBJ2-1, with D perhaps being TRBD1 or TRBD2 (5 bases each). Trimming left V 2 bases short and J 10 bases short, with 15 bases between. This CDR3 has 14 residues. From germline, CDR1 is MNHEY and CDR2 SVGEGT.

The gene calls are TRBV29-1 and TRBJ2-1; D gene uncertain. The CDR3 length is 12 residues. CDR1 and CDR2 (germline): SQVTM, ANQGSEA. Trimming removed 0 bases from V and 5 bases from J, with 5 bases in between. CDR3 region: CSVEDTDNEQFF. The CDR3 bases are TGCAGCGTTGAAGACACCGACAATGAGCAGTTCTTC.

In this sample, this clonotype turned up a few times. This chain uses TRBV5-1 with TRBJ2-3; TRBD1 matches 11 bases. CDR3 length: 17 amino acids. With 2 bases clipped from V and 3 bases from J, the junction kept 8 bases outside the gene matches. CDR1 SGHRS and CDR2 YFSETQ come from the germline V gene. The CDR3 DNA sequence: TGCGCCAGCAGCTTCCGACCGGACAGGGGGCTTACAGATACGCAGTATTTT. Translating it yields CASSFRPDRGLTDTQYF.